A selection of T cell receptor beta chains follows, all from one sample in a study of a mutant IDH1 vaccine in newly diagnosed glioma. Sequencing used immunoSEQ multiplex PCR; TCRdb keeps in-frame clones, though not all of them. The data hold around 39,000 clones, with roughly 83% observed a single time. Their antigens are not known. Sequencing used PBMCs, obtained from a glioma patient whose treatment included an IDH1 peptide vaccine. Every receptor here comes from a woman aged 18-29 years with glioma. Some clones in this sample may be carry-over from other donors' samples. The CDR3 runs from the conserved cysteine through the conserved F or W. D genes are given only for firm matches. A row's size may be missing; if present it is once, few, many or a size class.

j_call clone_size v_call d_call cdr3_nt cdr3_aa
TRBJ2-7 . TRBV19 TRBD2 TGTGCCAGTAGAAGGACTAGCGGGAGCCACGAGCAGTACTTC CASRRTSGSHEQYF
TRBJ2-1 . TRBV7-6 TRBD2 TGTGCCTCCGCGGGCGGGAGTACCTCCTACAATGAGCAGTTCTTC CASAGGSTSYNEQFF
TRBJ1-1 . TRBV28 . TGTGCCAGCAGTCGGTTAGCGGGGAGTGCTGAAGCTTTCTTT CASSRLAGSAEAFF
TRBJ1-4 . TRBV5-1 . TGCGCCAGCAGCTTGGTCAGTCAGGGGATTTGGGCGACTAATGAAAAACTGTTTTTT CASSLVSQGIWATNEKLFF
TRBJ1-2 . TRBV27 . TGTGCCAGCAGCCCCCGCACTAACTATGGCTACACCTTC CASSPRTNYGYTF
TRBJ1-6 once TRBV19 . TGTGCCAGTAACCCCCGGCAGGGTAGCATTGGACCCCTCCACTTT CASNPRQGSIGPLHF
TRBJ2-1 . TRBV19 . TGTGCCAGTATGGGCTACAATGAGCAGTTCTTC CASMGYNEQFF
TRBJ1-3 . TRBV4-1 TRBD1 TGCGCCAGCAGCCCCGACAGGGGCTCTGGAAACACCATATATTTT CASSPDRGSGNTIYF
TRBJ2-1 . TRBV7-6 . TGTGCCAGCAGCTTAGACAGGGTGAATGAGCAGTTCTTC CASSLDRVNEQFF
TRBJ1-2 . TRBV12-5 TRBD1 TGTGCTAGTGGTCTCCCCCAATTCGGGACAGCCTTAGCTAACTATGGCTACACCTTC CASGLPQFGTALANYGYTF
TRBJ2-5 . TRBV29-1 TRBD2 TGCAGCGCTGCCTGGGGCGGGGGATCGGAGACCCAGTACTTC CSAAWGGGSETQYF
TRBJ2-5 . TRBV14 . TGTGCCAGCAGCCGACCTGGGCTAGCGTACGAGACCCAGTACTTC CASSRPGLAYETQYF
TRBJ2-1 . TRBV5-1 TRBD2 TGCGCCAGCAGGGGAATAGCGGGGGCGAGCTCCTACAATGAGCAGTTCTTC CASRGIAGASSYNEQFF
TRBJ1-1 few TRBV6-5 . TGTGCCAGCAGTTCGAGGATTGAAGCTTTCTTT CASSSRIEAFF